This T cell receptor (beta chain) emerged from a study of monozygotic twins with inflammatory bowel disease. The study's findings and limits: Between concordant and discordant twins, repertoire similarity failed to differ, a result that limited power may explain.

Investigators made cDNA in eight separate reactions per sample. Each UMI harboured a 6-nucleotide sample barcode and was appended via template switching. TCRdb reprocessed the 5' RACE reads; each CDR3 protein has one entry and no DNA is given. Its listing shows under 200,000 distinct CDR3 sequences. The V gene's germline CDR1 is DFQATT and CDR2 SNEGSKA (reference sequence). The CDR3 extends over 13 amino acids. Comment on this clonotype: Its antigen remains unknown.

Sequencing was performed on blood. The source of this sequence is a human donor with ulcerative colitis or Crohn's disease, or a healthy co-twin of an affected twin (not recorded which). The chain has TRBV20-1 and TRBJ2-7; lacking DNA, the TRBD1 call made by TCRdb goes unchecked. CDR3 sequence reads: CSARETGRDEQYF.